This T cell receptor (beta chain) was recovered during a study of cytomegalovirus exposure and HLA in healthy donors. Points on this clone: Its antigen is not known.

The study's findings and limits: It was shown in a later analysis that HLA-associated TCR beta chains were more clonally expanded than other, equally common chains. The study flagged 150 to 200 TCR beta chains as cytomegalovirus-associated. 87-base-pair reads could not separate some V segments, including TRBV6-2 and TRBV6-3. Accurate prediction of HLA-A and HLA-B alleles (for most subjects) was reportedly achieved from TCR beta sequences.

It was with 60 Vbeta and 13 Jbeta primers that the PCR ran. Assay: immunoSEQ multiplex PCR; the TCRdb copy retains only in-frame clones and omits some. Here the sample spans about 170,000 clones, over 80% being singletons. The V end was cut by 7 bases, the J end by 3 bases, with 19 bases between. Germline-derived CDR1 and CDR2 are LNHDA and SQIVND (reference sequence). The CDR3 is 15 residues long. V gene TRBV19 combines with J gene TRBJ2-7; D possibly corresponds to TRBD2 (7 bases). The sequencing input was PBMCs. The sequence came from a male donor in good health and CMV-seronegative. CDR3 region: CASTPRGGLNYEQYF. Here the CDR3 DNA reads TGTGCCAGTACCCCAAGGGGGGGGCTTAACTACGAGCAGTACTTC. The full variable domain, in which reference TRBV19 and TRBJ2-7 provide the parts outside the CDR3, is DGGITQSPKYLFRKEGQNVTLSCEQNLNHDAMYWYRQDPGQGLRLIYYSQIVNDFQKGDIAEGYSVSREKKESFPLTVTSAQKNPTAFYLCASTPRGGLNYEQYFGPGTRLTVT.